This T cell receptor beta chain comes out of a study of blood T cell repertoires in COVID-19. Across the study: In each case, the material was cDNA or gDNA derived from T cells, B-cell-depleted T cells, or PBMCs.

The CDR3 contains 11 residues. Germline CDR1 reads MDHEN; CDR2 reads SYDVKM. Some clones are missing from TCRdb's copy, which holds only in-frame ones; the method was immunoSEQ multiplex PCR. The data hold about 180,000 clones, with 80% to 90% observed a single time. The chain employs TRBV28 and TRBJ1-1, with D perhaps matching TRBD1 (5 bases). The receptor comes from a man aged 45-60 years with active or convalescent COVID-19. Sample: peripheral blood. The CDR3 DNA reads TGTGCGTGGGGGGGTGCGCCCAAAGCTTTCTTT. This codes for CAWGGAPKAFF.